This T cell receptor beta chain was identified in a study of T cells in Graves' hyperthyroidism and ophthalmopathy. Overall study findings and caveats: The model foresaw ophthalmopathy a median around 6 months prior to onset. In the blood, most expanded thyroid clonotypes above 0.001 appeared as well.

About this clonotype itself: The antigen is not known.

RNA transcripts provided the source from which TCR beta CDR3 regions were amplified. HTBI primers were used for first-round RT-PCR of the TCR CDR3. TCRdb reprocessed the multiplex PCR reads with MiXCR, giving one entry per CDR3 protein. The sample holds about 47,000 distinct CDR3 sequences; around 55% are singletons and the top ten take 30% to 40%. Exclusion of patients followed from uncontrolled infection, other autoimmune disease, pregnancy or lactation. Sequences were obtained from peripheral blood or thyroid tissue (not recorded which). The receptor was isolated from a man aged 18 to 30 with Graves' hyperthyroidism.

The CDR3 loop reads CASSLPGPDSNYGYTF. The CDR3 DNA sequence: TGCGCCAGCAGCTTGCCGGGACCCGACAGCAACTATGGCTACACCTTC. The rearrangement links TRBV5-1 to TRBJ1-2; perhaps TRBD1 as D (5 bases). The CDR3 sequence is 16 residues long. Germline-derived CDR1 and CDR2 are SGHRS and YFSETQ. V was clipped by 1 base and J by 2 bases, with 15 bases between them.